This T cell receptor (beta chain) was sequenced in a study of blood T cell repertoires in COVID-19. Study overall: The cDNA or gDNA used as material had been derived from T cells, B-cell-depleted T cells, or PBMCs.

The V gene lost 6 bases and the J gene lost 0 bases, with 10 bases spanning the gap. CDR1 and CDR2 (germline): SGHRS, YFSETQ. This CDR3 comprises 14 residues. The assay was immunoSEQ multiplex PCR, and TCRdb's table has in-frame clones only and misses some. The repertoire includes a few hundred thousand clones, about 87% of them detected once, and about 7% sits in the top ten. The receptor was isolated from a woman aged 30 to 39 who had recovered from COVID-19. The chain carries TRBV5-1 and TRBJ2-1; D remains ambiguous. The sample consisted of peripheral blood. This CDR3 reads CASIAPGSYNEQFF. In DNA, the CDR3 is TGCGCCAGCATCGCCCCAGGCTCCTACAATGAGCAGTTCTTC.